The present TCR beta chain was sequenced within a study of PD-1 blockade in classical Hodgkin lymphoma. Time point in this sample: newly diagnosed, previously untreated cHL patient sample. The comparison group had newly diagnosed, previously untreated classical Hodgkin lymphoma. Study-level results: Possibly reflecting disease activity or prior therapy, repertoire differences have causes that remain undefined. Baseline TCR diversity was reportedly lower in newly diagnosed patients than healthy donors.

The assay was immunoSEQ multiplex PCR, and TCRdb's table has in-frame clones only and misses some. The sample has fewer than 20,000 clones, approximately 84% seen once. V gave up 5 bases and J gave up 12 bases, with 11 bases separating them. Per the germline V gene, CDR1 is SGHTA and CDR2 is FQGNSA. This CDR3 contains 11 residues. As concerns this clone: What it recognizes is unknown.

This TCR was sampled from a human donor with classical Hodgkin lymphoma. The sample taken for sequencing was peripheral blood mononuclear cells (PBMCs). The chain employs TRBV7-2 and TRBJ2-1; TRBD2 is a possible D gene (5 bases). The CDR3 region is CASSPGRGQFF. CDR3 nucleotides: TGTGCCAGCAGCCCAGGCCGGGGGCAGTTCTTC.